What follows are 25 T cell receptor beta chains derived from one specimen sequenced in a study of T cells in tumors after PD-1 blockade. Profiling relied on immunoSEQ multiplex PCR, and the TCRdb table lists in-frame clones only, not all of them. The sample lists about 59,000 clones, just under 80% occurring once. Sequences were derived from PBMCs, sampled before anti-PD-1 treatment. These receptor sequences come from a human donor with basal cell carcinoma.

The V and J genes are TRBV30 and TRBJ2-2; D possibly corresponds to TRBD1 (6 bases). This CDR3 has 17 residues. The ends were cut back, 6 bases at V and 5 bases at J, with 25 bases in the middle. Germline V gives CDR1 GTSNPN, CDR2 SVGIG (reference sequence). The CDR3 protein is CACQRGTAGQLTGELFF. Here the CDR3 DNA reads TGTGCCTGCCAAAGGGGGACCGCAGGTCAACTAACCGGGGAGCTGTTTTTT.

This chain joins TRBV5-6 and TRBJ1-1, with 7 bases matching TRBD1. Germline CDR1 SGHDT, CDR2 YYEEEE. Trimming removed 6 bases from V and 2 bases from J; junction bases left unmatched: 16. This CDR3 has 17 residues. This CDR3 is CASNEIPAGTVNTEAFF. The DNA for the CDR3 is TGTGCCAGCAACGAAATCCCCGCCGGGACAGTCAACACTGAAGCTTTCTTT.

The rearrangement links TRBV19 to TRBJ1-1, with a possible D match to TRBD1 (5 bases). V was shortened by 7 bases and J by 6 bases, with 12 bases between the two germline ends. There are 12 residues in the CDR3. Germline V gene sequence: CDR1 LNHDA, CDR2 SQIVND (reference sequence). The CDR3 loop reads CASTLGVSEAFF. The CDR3 DNA reads TGTGCCAGTACCCTAGGGGTATCTGAAGCTTTCTTT.

This chain joins TRBV5-1 and TRBJ1-2; the match to TRBD1 covers 10 bases. V was clipped by 4 bases and J by 6 bases; unmatched bases: 9. The CDR3 extends over 15 amino acids. Germline V gene sequence: CDR1 SGHRS, CDR2 YFSETQ. The CDR3 loop is CASSRLGQGLDGYTF. The CDR3 DNA reads as TGCGCCAGCAGCCGCCTGGGACAGGGGCTCGATGGCTACACCTTC.

This clone was recorded a few times. The chain has TRBV7-2 and TRBJ2-5; perhaps TRBD2 as D (7 bases). Per the germline V gene, CDR1 is SGHTA and CDR2 is FQGNSA. Trimming removed 5 bases from V and 1 base from J, with 14 bases in between. CDR3 length equals 15 residues. This CDR3 is CASSPTGGPQETQYF. The DNA of the CDR3 is TGTGCCAGCAGCCCTACCGGGGGGCCCCAAGAGACCCAGTACTTC.

This sequence joins TRBV7-2 and TRBJ2-5, with 12 positions matching TRBD2. Germline V gives CDR1 SGHTA, CDR2 FQGNSA. V gave up 8 bases and J gave up 9 bases; unmatched junction bases: 7. This CDR3 has 13 amino acids. The CDR3 sequence: CASSTSGGWAQYF. The CDR3 DNA sequence: TGTGCCAGCTCCACTAGCGGGGGGTGGGCCCAGTACTTC.

The chain combines TRBV5-1 with TRBJ2-2; 12 bases agree with TRBD2. V shed 0 bases, J shed 5 bases, and the junction held 8 bases outside the gene matches. The CDR3 sequence is 18 residues long. Germline CDR1 is SGHRS and CDR2 is YFSETQ. The CDR3 bases are TGCGCCAGCAGCTTGGATATACTAGCGGGGGGCGATACCGGGGAGCTGTTTTTT. This translates into CASSLDILAGGDTGELFF. Full variable domain (rest looked up from reference TRBV5-1 and TRBJ2-2): KAGVTQTPRYLIKTRGQQVTLSCSPISGHRSVSWYQQTPGQGLQFLFEYFSETQRNKGNFPGRFSGRQFSNSRSEMNVSTLELGDSALYLCASSLDILAGGDTGELFFGEGSRLTVL.

The chain couples TRBV27 to TRBJ2-7; possibly TRBD1 for D (6 bases). Germline lookup yields CDR1 MNHEY and CDR2 SMNVEV (reference sequence). This CDR3 comprises 13 residues. V was pared by 3 bases and J by 2 bases, with 8 bases between. The CDR3 protein is CASSLTGPYEQYF. The CDR3 nucleotides read TGTGCCAGCAGTTTGACAGGACCCTACGAGCAGTACTTC.

The genes are TRBV11-3 and TRBJ2-5; the D is unclear. V was pared by 3 bases and J by 2 bases, with 10 bases between. This CDR3 region has 14 residues. The germline CDR1 and CDR2 sequences are SGHNT and YENEEA. This CDR3 is CASSFGSGQETQYF. CDR3 bases: TGTGCCAGCAGCTTCGGGTCCGGGCAAGAGACCCAGTACTTC.

The CDR3 here is CASSLERGPSTDTQYF. The CDR3 DNA is TGCGCCAGCAGCTTGGAGAGGGGCCCTAGCACAGATACGCAGTATTTT. The gene calls are TRBV5-1 and TRBJ2-3; D tentatively reads TRBD1 or TRBD2 (5 bases each). Per the germline V gene, CDR1 is SGHRS and CDR2 is YFSETQ. V was trimmed by 0 bases and J by 0 bases, leaving 11 bases between them. CDR3 length: 16 amino acids.

The rearrangement joins TRBV28 to TRBJ2-1; possibly TRBD1 or TRBD2 for D (5 bases each). From germline, CDR1 is MDHEN and CDR2 SYDVKM. The CDR3 loop spans 17 amino acids. V lost 4 bases to trimming and J lost 0 bases, with 16 bases between them. CDR3 residues: CASSSAGTPSSYNEQFF. CDR3 bases: TGTGCCAGCAGTTCGGCCGGGACGCCGAGCTCCTACAATGAGCAGTTCTTC.

The V gene is TRBV9, the J gene TRBJ2-2; weak D call: TRBD1 (6 bases). V lost 4 bases and J 7 bases, leaving 17 bases between the germline ends. The germline V gene has CDR1 SGDLS and CDR2 YYNGEE. This CDR3 has 15 amino acids. CDR3 DNA: TGTGCCAGCAGCCCGAGGACAGTTCTCGACGGGGAGCTGTTTTTT. Amino acids: CASSPRTVLDGELFF.

This clone was observed a single time. This sequence joins TRBV5-4 and TRBJ2-1; TRBD2 matches at 11 bases. The germline gives CDR1 SGHNT, CDR2 YYREEE (reference sequence). The CDR3 consists of 15 residues. Trimming at V came to 2 bases and at J to 6 bases, leaving 4 bases not matched to a gene. Here the CDR3 reads CASSFTSGGFNEQFF. CDR3 DNA: TGTGCCAGCAGCTTCACTAGCGGGGGTTTCAATGAGCAGTTCTTC.

The chain carries TRBV5-1 and TRBJ1-1; 8 nucleotides line up with TRBD1. Per germline, CDR1 SGHRS and CDR2 YFSETQ. This CDR3 is built from 14 residues. The V gene end was trimmed by 0 bases and the J gene end by 4 bases; junction bases not matched to a gene: 2. CDR3: CASSLAGGVTEAFF. For the CDR3, the DNA is TGCGCCAGCAGCTTGGCAGGGGGCGTCACTGAAGCTTTCTTT. The variable domain in full, completed from reference TRBV5-1 and TRBJ1-1, reads KAGVTQTPRYLIKTRGQQVTLSCSPISGHRSVSWYQQTPGQGLQFLFEYFSETQRNKGNFPGRFSGRQFSNSRSEMNVSTLELGDSALYLCASSLAGGVTEAFFGQGTRLTVV.

The rearrangement uses TRBV7-9 and TRBJ1-2; possibly TRBD1 for D (5 bases). Germline CDR1 is SEHNR and CDR2 is FQNEAQ (reference sequence). Deletions cut 4 bases from V and 1 base from J, with 10 bases between. The CDR3 runs 14 residues. As DNA, the CDR3 is TGTGCCAGCAGCTCAACAGGTTTTAACTATGGCTACACCTTC. Translated: CASSSTGFNYGYTF.

The chain links TRBV7-2 to TRBJ1-3; perhaps TRBD1 as D (6 bases). This CDR3 has 13 residues. V was pared by 8 bases and J by 1 base, with 9 bases between. Germline CDR1 is SGHTA and CDR2 is FQGNSA. The CDR3: CASGGGSGNTIYF. CDR3 nucleotide sequence: TGTGCCAGCGGAGGGGGGTCTGGAAACACCATATATTTT. Together with reference TRBV7-2 and TRBJ1-3, the CDR3 gives the full variable domain: GAGVSQSPSNKVTEKGKDVELRCDPISGHTALYWYRQSLGQGLEFLIYFQGNSAPDKSGLPSDRFSAERTGGSVSTLTIQRTQQEDSAVYLCASGGGSGNTIYFGEGSWLTVV.

This sequence joins TRBV5-1 and TRBJ1-3; D remains ambiguous. The CDR3 covers 16 residues. The V end lost 1 base, the J end lost 0 bases, and 11 bases lay between the germline ends. The V gene's germline CDR1 is SGHRS and CDR2 YFSETQ. CDR3 residues: CASSLWAVTSGNTIYF. The CDR3 DNA sequence: TGCGCCAGCAGCTTGTGGGCAGTAACCTCTGGAAACACCATATATTTT.

The chain has TRBV2 and TRBJ2-2; 9 bases are shared with TRBD2. V shed 2 bases and J 4 bases; nucleotides not matched to a gene: 8. Germline V gives CDR1 SNHLY, CDR2 FYNNEI. The CDR3 extends over 17 amino acids. The CDR3 DNA follows: TGTGCCAGCAGTGAACTAGCGGGGAGCATTGGCACCGGGGAGCTGTTTTTT. Its translation is CASSELAGSIGTGELFF. Variable domain in full (rest from reference TRBV2 and TRBJ2-2): EPEVTQTPSHQVTQMGQEVILRCVPISNHLYFYWYRQILGQKVEFLVSFYNNEISEKSEIFDDQFSVERPDGSNFTLKIRSTKLEDSAMYFCASSELAGSIGTGELFFGEGSRLTVL.

The table lists this clone with a few counts. The chain has TRBV15 and TRBJ2-5; no firm D call. The CDR3 extends over 13 amino acids. Trimming pared 8 bases from V and 3 bases from J, leaving 13 bases between. Germline V gene data show CDR1 as LNHNV and CDR2 as YYDKDF (reference sequence). This CDR3 is CATSRSPEETQYF. The CDR3 DNA reads TGTGCCACCTCTCGCAGCCCCGAAGAGACCCAGTACTTC.

The chain has TRBV10-3 and TRBJ2-1; 10 positions agree with TRBD2. CDR1 and CDR2 (germline): ENHRY, SYGVKD. Germline trimming cut 6 bases from V and 7 bases from J; bases unmatched to any gene: 6. The CDR3 runs to 14 residues. The CDR3 region is CAIRSGGAGNEQFF. The CDR3 DNA reads TGTGCCATCAGGAGCGGGGGGGCCGGTAATGAGCAGTTCTTC.

The J gene is TRBJ1-2, the V gene TRBV2; 11 bases map to TRBD1. Germline CDR1 is SNHLY and CDR2 is FYNNEI. V shed 5 bases and J 3 bases; nucleotides not matched to a gene: 5. There are 15 residues in the CDR3. CDR3 in amino acids: CASSPGQGADYGYTF. As DNA, the CDR3 is TGTGCCAGCAGTCCTGGACAGGGGGCGGACTATGGCTACACCTTC.

The rearrangement joins TRBV18 to TRBJ2-1; 9 bases line up with TRBD2. Germline CDR1 and CDR2: KGHSH and LQKENI. Trimming took 5 bases from V and 2 from J; bases not matched to a gene: 4. CDR3 length: 15 amino acids. The CDR3 here is CASSALAGAYNEQFF. For the CDR3, the DNA is TGTGCCAGCTCAGCCTTAGCGGGGGCCTACAATGAGCAGTTCTTC. Full variable domain (outside the CDR3, taken from reference TRBV18 and TRBJ2-1): NAGVMQNPRHLVRRRGQEARLRCSPMKGHSHVYWYRQLPEEGLKFMVYLQKENIIDESGMPKERFSAEFPKEGPSILRIQQVVRGDSAAYFCASSALAGAYNEQFFGPGTRLTVL.

The table lists this clone with a few counts. For the CDR3, the DNA is TGTGCCAGCAGCGTAGCCGGGGCCTCGAACACCGGGGAGCTGTTTTTT. Protein: CASSVAGASNTGELFF. This chain joins TRBV9 and TRBJ2-2; TRBD1 or TRBD2 may be the D gene (5 bases each). The CDR3 loop spans 16 amino acids. The germline V gene encodes CDR1 SGDLS and CDR2 YYNGEE. Trimming stripped 0 bases from V and 0 bases from J, with 9 bases between.

J is TRBJ1-3 and V is TRBV19; 8 bases align to TRBD1. Trimming took 3 bases from V and 7 from J; bases not matched to a gene: 8. The CDR3 sequence is 15 residues long. The germline gives CDR1 LNHDA, CDR2 SQIVND (reference sequence). The CDR3 sequence is CASSIEDRASNTIYF. The CDR3 coding sequence is TGTGCCAGTAGTATCGAGGACAGGGCGTCGAACACCATATATTTT.

The CDR3 is CASYLGSDTTFYNEQFF. The CDR3 DNA sequence: TGTGCCAGCTACCTCGGTAGCGACACGACCTTTTACAATGAGCAGTTCTTC. V usage is TRBV7-8 and J usage is TRBJ2-1; a weak D match, TRBD2 (5 bases). The CDR3 length is 17 residues. The V end lost 8 bases, the J end lost 4 bases, and 24 bases lay between the germline ends. The germline V gene encodes CDR1 SGHVS and CDR2 FQNEAQ.